The 6 T cell receptor beta chains below were found in one sample sequenced in a study of T cell repertoires in cytomegalovirus infection. Antigens of these TCRs are unknown. TCRdb called the reads again in MiXCR, with one record for every CDR3 protein. This table has about 920,000 distinct CDR3 sequences, around 31% appearing once. The sequences come from cultured CD8+ T cells from PBMCs, collected from culture after CMV antigen stimulation. All receptors come from a human donor in good health (CMV status not recorded). Some clones in this sample may be carry-over from other donors' samples.

This clonotype was seen many times. The gene calls are TRBV7-9 and TRBJ2-4; D remains unclear. V was clipped by 1 base and J by 6 bases, with 10 bases between them. Germline V gene sequence: CDR1 SEHNR, CDR2 FQNEAQ (reference sequence). The CDR3 consists of 14 residues. The CDR3 DNA sequence: TGTGCCAGCAGCTTAGATGTCGGGCCAAACATTCAGTACTTC. It codes for CASSLDVGPNIQYF.

The rearrangement uses TRBV19 and TRBJ2-1, with D perhaps matching TRBD1 (6 bases). Trimming cost V 4 bases and J 6 bases, with 16 bases left between them. CDR3 size: 15 residues. Looked up from germline, CDR1 is LNHDA and CDR2 is SQIVND (reference sequence). CDR3 in amino acids: CASSRQVSTRNEQFF. In nucleotides, the CDR3 is TGTGCCAGTAGTAGACAGGTCTCCACCCGCAATGAGCAGTTCTTC.

There are a few counts of this clonotype. This sequence joins TRBV7-6 and TRBJ2-7; 8 nucleotides line up with TRBD2. There are 14 residues in the CDR3. The germline V gene has CDR1 SGHVS and CDR2 FNYEAQ. The V segment lost 1 base and the J segment 2 bases; nucleotides outside the gene matches: 1. CDR3 sequence reads: CASSLGTSTYEQYF. The CDR3 nucleotides are TGTGCCAGCAGCTTAGGGACTAGCACCTACGAGCAGTACTTC.

This clonotype was seen only a few times. The V call is TRBV28, the J call TRBJ1-2; no reliable D call. The V gene lost 5 bases and the J gene lost 2 bases, with 12 bases spanning the gap. Germline CDR1 MDHEN, CDR2 SYDVKM. The CDR3 sequence is 14 residues long. The CDR3, as DNA: TGTGCCAGCAGTGACCTCACCCCCAACTATGGCTACACCTTC. This gives the protein CASSDLTPNYGYTF.

V and J are TRBV7-9 and TRBJ1-1; unclear D gene. Germline V gene sequence: CDR1 SEHNR, CDR2 FQNEAQ (reference sequence). This CDR3 is built from 12 residues. V was pared by 10 bases and J by 1 base, with 10 bases between. Here the CDR3 reads CATLGENTEAFF. The CDR3 DNA reads as TGTGCCACCTTGGGAGAGAACACTGAAGCTTTCTTT.

This clonotype was detected a few times. The J gene is TRBJ2-1, the V gene TRBV4-2, with D possibly TRBD1 on 5 matching bases. Germline V gives CDR1 LGHNA, CDR2 YNFKEQ. The ends were cut back, 4 bases at V and 8 bases at J, with 12 bases in the middle. The CDR3 runs to 13 residues. CDR3 sequence: CASSPSEGDEQFF. In nucleotides, the CDR3 is TGTGCCAGCAGCCCATCCGAAGGGGATGAGCAGTTCTTC.